This T cell receptor beta chain was profiled in a study of blood T cell repertoires in COVID-19. Looking at the study overall: The cDNA or gDNA used as material had been derived from T cells, B-cell-depleted T cells, or PBMCs.

The germline V gene has CDR1 MGHRA and CDR2 YSYEKL. This CDR3 region has 15 residues. V gave up 2 bases and J gave up 0 bases, with 10 bases separating them. Original processing notes: Reference gene primers were amplified, and this amplification served to estimate nucleated cell counts. Clones were sequenced by immunoSEQ multiplex PCR, and TCRdb holds only the in-frame ones, with some missing. Clone size and the V and J calls come from that table; the DNA yielded D and trimming. There are approximately 92,000 clones in the sample; around 81% occur only once, and about 8.4% lies in the top ten. Sample: peripheral blood. The receptor comes from a man aged 45-60 years who had recovered from COVID-19. The V call is TRBV4-1, the J call TRBJ1-1, with no clear D. This CDR3 reads CASSQQGGMNTEAFF. CDR3 nucleotide sequence: TGCGCCAGCAGCCAACAAGGAGGTATGAACACTGAAGCTTTCTTT.